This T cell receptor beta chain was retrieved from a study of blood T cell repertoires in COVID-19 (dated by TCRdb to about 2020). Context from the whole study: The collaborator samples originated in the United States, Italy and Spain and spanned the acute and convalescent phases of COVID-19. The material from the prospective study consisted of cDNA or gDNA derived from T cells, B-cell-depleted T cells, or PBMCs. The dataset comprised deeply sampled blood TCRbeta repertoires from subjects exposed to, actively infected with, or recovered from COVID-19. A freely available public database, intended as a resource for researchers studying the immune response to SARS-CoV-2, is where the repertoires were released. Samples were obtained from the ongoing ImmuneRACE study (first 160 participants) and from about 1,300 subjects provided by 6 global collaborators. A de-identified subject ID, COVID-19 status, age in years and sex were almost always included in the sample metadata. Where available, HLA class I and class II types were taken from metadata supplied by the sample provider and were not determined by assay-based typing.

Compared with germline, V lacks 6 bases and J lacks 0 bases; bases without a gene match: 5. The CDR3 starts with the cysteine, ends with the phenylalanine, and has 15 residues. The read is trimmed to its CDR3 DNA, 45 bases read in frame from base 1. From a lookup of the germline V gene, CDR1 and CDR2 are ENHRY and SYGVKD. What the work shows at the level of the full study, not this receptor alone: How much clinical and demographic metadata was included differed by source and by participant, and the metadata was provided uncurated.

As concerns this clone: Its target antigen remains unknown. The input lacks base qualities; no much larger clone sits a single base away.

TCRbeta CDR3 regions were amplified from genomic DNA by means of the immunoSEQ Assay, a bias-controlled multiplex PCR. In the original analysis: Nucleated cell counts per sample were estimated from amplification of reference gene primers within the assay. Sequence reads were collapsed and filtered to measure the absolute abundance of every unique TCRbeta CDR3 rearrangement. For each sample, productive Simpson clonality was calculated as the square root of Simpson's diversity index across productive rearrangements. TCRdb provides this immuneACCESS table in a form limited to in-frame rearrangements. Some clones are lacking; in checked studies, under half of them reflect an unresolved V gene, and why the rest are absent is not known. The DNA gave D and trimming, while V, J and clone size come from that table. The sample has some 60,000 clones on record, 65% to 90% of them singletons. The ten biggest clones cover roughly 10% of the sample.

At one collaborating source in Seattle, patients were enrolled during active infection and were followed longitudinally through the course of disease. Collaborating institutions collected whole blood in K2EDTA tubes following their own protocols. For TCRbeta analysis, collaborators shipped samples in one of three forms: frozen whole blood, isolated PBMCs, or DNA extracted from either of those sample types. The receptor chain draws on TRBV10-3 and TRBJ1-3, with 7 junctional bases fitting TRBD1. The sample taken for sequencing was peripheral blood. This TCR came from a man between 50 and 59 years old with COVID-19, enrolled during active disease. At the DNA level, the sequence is TGTGCCATCAGGGATACAGGGGCCTCTGGAAACACCATATATTTT. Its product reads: CAIRDTGASGNTIYF.